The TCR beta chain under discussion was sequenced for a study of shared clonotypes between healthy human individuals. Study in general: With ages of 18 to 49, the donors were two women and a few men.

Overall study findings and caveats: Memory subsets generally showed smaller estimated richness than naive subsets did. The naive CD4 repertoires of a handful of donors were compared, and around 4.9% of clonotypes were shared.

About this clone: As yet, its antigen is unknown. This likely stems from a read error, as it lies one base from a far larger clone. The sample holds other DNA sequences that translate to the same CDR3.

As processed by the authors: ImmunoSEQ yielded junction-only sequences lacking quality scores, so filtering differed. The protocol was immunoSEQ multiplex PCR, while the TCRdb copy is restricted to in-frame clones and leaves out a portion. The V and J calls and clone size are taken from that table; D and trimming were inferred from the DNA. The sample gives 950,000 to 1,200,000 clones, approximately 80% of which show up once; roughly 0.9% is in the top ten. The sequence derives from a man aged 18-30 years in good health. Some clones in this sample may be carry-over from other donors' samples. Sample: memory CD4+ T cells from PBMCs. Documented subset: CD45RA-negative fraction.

The DNA for the CDR3 is TGTGCCAGCAGGGCTAGCACAGATACGCAGTATTTT. Protein product: CASRASTDTQYF. This chain joins TRBV28 and TRBJ2-3; D is uncertain. V lost 6 bases to trimming and J lost 0 bases, with 4 bases between them. Germline lookup yields CDR1 MDHEN and CDR2 SYDVKM. CDR3 length equals 12 residues.